These 14 T cell receptor beta chains came from one sample sequenced in a study of blood T cells in healthy people across ages. The authors ran a second PCR of 7 to 11 cycles using a sample-barcoded 5' primer and a J-beta primer mix. TCRdb passed the 5' RACE reads through MiXCR, listing each CDR3 protein once. The repertoire holds approximately 1.5 million distinct CDR3 sequences, with roughly 32% as singletons. Sequencing input: blood. Every receptor here comes from a woman under 40 in good health.

The chain joins TRBV5-1 to TRBJ2-5; the D gene is possibly TRBD2 (7 bases). The CDR3 has 15 residues. Germline CDR1 SGHRS, CDR2 YFSETQ. The germline V and J ends were trimmed by 4 bases and 9 bases, with 22 bases remaining between them. The CDR3 loop reads CASSQQGTISEAQYF. The CDR3 nucleotides are TGCGCCAGCAGCCAGCAGGGGACTATCTCCGAGGCCCAGTACTTC.

The chain recombines TRBV6-6 with TRBJ2-1, with D possibly being TRBD2 (5 bases). The DNA end is more similar to TRBJ2-7, so the J call may be wrong. The CDR3 is 15 residues long. Germline CDR1 and CDR2: MNHNY and SVGAGI (reference sequence). The CDR3 region is CASSTLGSFSYEQYF. DNA for the CDR3: TGTGCCAGCAGCACGCTGGGGAGCTTCTCCTACGAGCAGTACTTC.

CDR3 sequence reads: CSARGLAGTSYNEQYF. The CDR3 region has the DNA TGCAGTGCTAGGGGACTAGCGGGGACCTCCTACAATGAGCAGTACTTC. The V call is TRBV20-1, the J call TRBJ2-5; 13 nucleotides line up with TRBD2. CDR1 is DFQATT and CDR2 is SNEGSKA in the germline V gene (reference sequence). The trim removed 3 bases at V and 11 bases at J, leaving 15 bases unmatched. CDR3 length equals 16 residues.

The CDR3 bases are TGTGCCAGCAGCTTAGGACATGGGGACAGCACAGATACGCAGTATTTT. It encodes CASSLGHGDSTDTQYF. The chain links TRBV7-9 to TRBJ2-3; D possibly uses TRBD1 or TRBD2 (5 bases each). CDR1 and CDR2 (germline): SEHNR, FQNEAQ (reference sequence). Trimming removed 1 base from V and 0 bases from J, with 11 bases in between. CDR3 length: 16 residues.

This sequence joins TRBV4-1 and TRBJ2-5, with 9 bases that match TRBD2. V shed 0 bases and J 4 bases; nucleotides not matched to a gene: 9. This CDR3 spans 17 amino acids. From germline, CDR1 is MGHRA and CDR2 YSYEKL. The CDR3 protein is CASSQEGASGNRETQYF. CDR3 sequence (DNA): TGCGCCAGCAGCCAAGAAGGGGCTAGCGGGAACCGAGAGACCCAGTACTTC.

V gene TRBV6-2 or TRBV6-3 combines with J gene TRBJ2-3; D unclear. The CDR3 is 14 residues long. Germline V CDR1 and CDR2: MNHEY, SVGEGT. The V and J ends lost 4 bases and 6 bases respectively, with 14 bases between them. CDR3 residues: CASSWVEQKDTQYF. The DNA for the CDR3 is TGTGCCAGCAGTTGGGTAGAACAGAAGGATACGCAGTATTTT.

This clonotype was observed a few times. This chain connects TRBV2 to TRBJ1-1; possibly TRBD1 for D (5 bases). Looked up from germline, CDR1 is SNHLY and CDR2 is FYNNEI. Between the trimmed V and J ends, which lost 10 bases and 0 bases, there was a span of 15 bases. This CDR3 has 14 residues. The CDR3 nucleotides are TGTGCCACCTCCCCGGGGGAGATGAACACTGAAGCTTTCTTT. Protein: CATSPGEMNTEAFF.

V and J are TRBV30 and TRBJ1-1; 7 nucleotides agree with TRBD1. Germline V lookup: CDR1 GTSNPN, CDR2 SVGIG (reference sequence). Trimming took 3 bases from V and 4 from J; bases not matched to a gene: 8. This CDR3 is 14 amino acids long. CDR3 region: CAWRLRGLGTEAFF. The CDR3 DNA reads as TGTGCCTGGAGGCTCAGGGGGTTGGGCACTGAAGCTTTCTTT. The full variable domain, with the rest looked up from reference TRBV30 and TRBJ1-1, is SQTIHQWPATLVQPVGSPLSLECTVEGTSNPNLYWYRQAAGRGLQLLFYSVGIGQISSEVPQNLSASRPQDRQFILSSKKLLLSDSGFYLCAWRLRGLGTEAFFGQGTRLTVV.

There are a few counts of this clonotype. This chain joins TRBV7-2 and TRBJ2-5; D unclear. Germline V lookup: CDR1 SGHTA, CDR2 FQGNSA. The CDR3 length is 15 residues. V gave up 5 bases and J gave up 5 bases, with 18 bases separating them. The CDR3 DNA sequence: TGTGCCAGCAGCCCCACCCGTTCCAATAGGGAGACCCAGTACTTC. It yields the protein CASSPTRSNRETQYF.

Many counts were recorded for this clonotype. The genes are TRBV20-1 and TRBJ2-3; D is ambiguous. The V gene lost 6 bases and the J gene lost 6 bases, with 19 bases spanning the gap. The CDR3 sequence is 14 residues long. Germline values: CDR1 DFQATT, CDR2 SNEGSKA (reference sequence). CDR3 DNA sequence: TGCAGTGCACTCAGAGGCCGGCTGGGGGATACGCAGTATTTT. Translated, it gives CSALRGRLGDTQYF.

This clonotype has a handful of counts. This chain joins TRBV7-9 and TRBJ2-3, with D perhaps matching TRBD2 (6 bases). The germline V gene encodes CDR1 SEHNR and CDR2 FQNEAQ (reference sequence). V was trimmed by 5 bases and J by 13 bases, leaving 13 bases between them. The length of the CDR3 is 11 residues. CDR3 sequence: CASSRDSQEYF. DNA of the CDR3: TGTGCCAGCAGCAGGGACTCCCAGGAGTATTTT.

The chain uses TRBV20-1 and TRBJ1-1; D unresolved. The ends were cut back, 6 bases at V and 0 bases at J, with 8 bases in the middle. The germline V gene has CDR1 DFQATT and CDR2 SNEGSKA (reference sequence). The CDR3 sequence is 12 residues long. The CDR3 nucleotides are TGCAGTGCGTTAATTATGAACACTGAAGCTTTCTTT. This sequence encodes CSALIMNTEAFF.

This clonotype was seen only a few times. For the CDR3, the DNA is TGTGCCAGCAGCTCCACGACAGGGTTGGCGGAGACCCAGTACTTC. Amino acid sequence: CASSSTTGLAETQYF. The gene calls are TRBV7-9 and TRBJ2-5; 7 bases are shared with TRBD1. Germline CDR1 and CDR2: SEHNR and FQNEAQ (reference sequence). Trimming took 4 bases from V and 5 from J; bases not matched to a gene: 10. The CDR3 has 15 residues.

The CDR3: CASSPGLAGGPFETQYF. CDR3 DNA: TGCGCCAGCAGCCCTGGACTAGCGGGAGGCCCATTCGAGACCCAGTACTTC. The rearrangement uses TRBV5-1 and TRBJ2-5; 14 nucleotides align to TRBD2. CDR1 is SGHRS and CDR2 is YFSETQ in the germline V gene. V lost 4 bases to trimming and J lost 5 bases; unmatched junction nucleotides: 10. The CDR3 loop spans 17 amino acids.